The rows below give T cell receptor beta chains drawn from one sample of a study of blood T cell repertoires in COVID-19. Assay: immunoSEQ multiplex PCR; the TCRdb copy retains only in-frame clones and omits some. The sample yields roughly 200,000 clones, more than 85% seen once. Sequenced sample: peripheral blood. These receptors were taken from a woman in her twenties or thirties with active or convalescent COVID-19. The CDR3 runs from the conserved cysteine through the conserved F or W. The order of the fields is clone size, J gene, D gene, V gene, CDR3 DNA, CDR3 protein. D genes are given only for firm matches. Only part of the rows carry a size: once, few, many, or a class if the clone is expanded.

size: few
J: TRBJ2-2
D: TRBD2
V: TRBV19
DNA: TGTGCCAGTAGTATCCTAGCGGGGACGAACACCGGGGAGCTGTTTTTT
CDR3: CASSILAGTNTGELFF

size: NA
J: TRBJ1-1
D: NA
V: TRBV27
DNA: TGTGCCAGCAGTTCACCCCAGGTCGGCGCTGAAGCTTTCTTT
CDR3: CASSSPQVGAEAFF

size: NA
J: TRBJ1-1
D: NA
V: TRBV6-1
DNA: TGTGCCAGCAGTGAAATCCGGGGCACTGAAGCTTTCTTT
CDR3: CASSEIRGTEAFF

size: NA
J: TRBJ1-5
D: TRBD1
V: TRBV4-2
DNA: TGTGCCAGCAGCCAAGGGACAGGGCCGGGTCAGCCCCAGCATTTT
CDR3: CASSQGTGPGQPQHF

size: NA
J: TRBJ2-5
D: NA
V: TRBV7-2
DNA: TGTGCCAGCAGCTGGGACTACCAAGAGACCCAGTACTTC
CDR3: CASSWDYQETQYF

size: NA
J: TRBJ2-7
D: TRBD2
V: TRBV27
DNA: TGTGCCAGCAGCTTGAGACGGACTAGCTACGAGCAGTACTTC
CDR3: CASSLRRTSYEQYF

size: NA
J: TRBJ1-5
D: NA
V: TRBV27
DNA: TGTGCCAGCAGTACAGTCAAAAATAGCAATCAGCCCCAGCATTTT
CDR3: CASSTVKNSNQPQHF

size: NA
J: TRBJ2-7
D: TRBD1
V: TRBV30
DNA: TGTGCCTTGGGGGACAGGGGCTACGAGCAGTACTTC
CDR3: CALGDRGYEQYF

size: NA
J: TRBJ2-3
D: NA
V: TRBV28
DNA: TGTGCCAGCACCCGGACTGTCACAGATACGCAGTATTTT
CDR3: CASTRTVTDTQYF

size: NA
J: TRBJ1-6
D: NA
V: TRBV4-1
DNA: TGCGCCAGCAGCCAACCCTTACACAGACCAATAAATTCACCCCTCCACTTT
CDR3: CASSQPLHRPINSPLHF

size: NA
J: TRBJ2-7
D: TRBD2
V: TRBV7-6
DNA: TGTGCCAGCAGCTTAGGAACGGGGGGTAGGCAGTACTTC
CDR3: CASSLGTGGRQYF

size: NA
J: TRBJ1-1
D: NA
V: TRBV6-5
DNA: TGTGCCAGCAGTAGACTGGGCACTGAAGCTTTCTTT
CDR3: CASSRLGTEAFF

size: NA
J: TRBJ1-5
D: NA
V: TRBV21-1
DNA: TGTGCCAGCAGCCGCCGGGGCGGGGTTAATCAGCCCCAGCATTTT
CDR3: CASSRRGGVNQPQHF

size: few
J: TRBJ1-1
D: NA
V: TRBV10-3
DNA: TGTGCCATCAGTGAGTCGGCGACTGACCTGAACACTGAAGCTTTCTTT
CDR3: CAISESATDLNTEAFF

size: NA
J: TRBJ2-7
D: TRBD1
V: TRBV5-8
DNA: TGTGCCAGCAGCTTCCGACAGGGGCTCGCCTACGAGCAGTACTTC
CDR3: CASSFRQGLAYEQYF

size: NA
J: TRBJ2-2
D: NA
V: TRBV11-2
DNA: TGTGCCAGCAGCTTATCGGGTCCCGGGGAGCTGTTTTTT
CDR3: CASSLSGPGELFF

size: few
J: TRBJ1-4
D: TRBD1
V: TRBV4-1
DNA: TGCGCCAGCAGCCGGACAGGCGATTCTAATGAAAAACTGTTTTTT
CDR3: CASSRTGDSNEKLFF

size: NA
J: TRBJ2-2
D: NA
V: TRBV30
DNA: TGTGCCTGGAGTCCCGACCCCAGCGGGGGGGAGCTGTTTTTT
CDR3: CAWSPDPSGGELFF

size: NA
J: TRBJ2-1
D: TRBD1
V: TRBV7-9
DNA: TGTGCCAGCAGCCCCGGGGACAGGACATACAATGAGCAGTTCTTC
CDR3: CASSPGDRTYNEQFF

size: few
J: TRBJ2-5
D: NA
V: TRBV7-9
DNA: TGTGCCAGCAGCTTAGCAGCAAACCAAGAGACCCAGTACTTC
CDR3: CASSLAANQETQYF

size: once
J: TRBJ1-4
D: NA
V: TRBV28
DNA: TGTGCCAGCAGTTTTAGGGGGATGGGGACTAATGAAAAACTGTTTTTT
CDR3: CASSFRGMGTNEKLFF

size: NA
J: TRBJ1-1
D: NA
V: TRBV29-1
DNA: TGCAGCGTTGAAAAAGGGACACAGAACACTGAAGCTTTCTTT
CDR3: CSVEKGTQNTEAFF

size: NA
J: TRBJ1-6
D: NA
V: TRBV4-1
DNA: TGCGCCAGCAGCCAAGATAAGGTTGGCAGGGGAAATTCACCCCTCCACTTT
CDR3: CASSQDKVGRGNSPLHF

size: NA
J: TRBJ1-2
D: NA
V: TRBV6-5
DNA: TGTGCCAGCAGTTACGGGCAGGCGATTGGCTACACCTTC
CDR3: CASSYGQAIGYTF

size: NA
J: TRBJ2-3
D: TRBD1
V: TRBV28
DNA: TGTGCCAGCACCTCGGGGACAGGCACAGATACGCAGTATTTT
CDR3: CASTSGTGTDTQYF

size: NA
J: TRBJ2-2
D: TRBD1
V: TRBV5-1
DNA: TGCGCCAGCAGCGGGACAGTGGCCGGGGAGCTGTTTTTT
CDR3: CASSGTVAGELFF

size: NA
J: TRBJ2-1
D: NA
V: TRBV20-1
DNA: TGCAGTGCGAGTACCAAGCGGGCCCCCTACAATGAGCAGTTCTTC
CDR3: CSASTKRAPYNEQFF

size: NA
J: TRBJ1-3
D: TRBD1
V: TRBV3-1/TRBV3-2
DNA: TGTGCCAGCGGGCACGGGACAGGGCTTGGAAACACCATATATTTT
CDR3: CASGHGTGLGNTIYF

size: NA
J: TRBJ1-2
D: NA
V: TRBV27
DNA: TGTGCCAGCAGTTTATCGGCCAGCTATGGCTACACCTTC
CDR3: CASSLSASYGYTF

size: NA
J: TRBJ2-3
D: TRBD1
V: TRBV10-1
DNA: TGCGCCAGCAGTGACAGACAGGGGTACACAGATACGCAGTATTTT
CDR3: CASSDRQGYTDTQYF

size: NA
J: TRBJ2-1
D: NA
V: TRBV11-2
DNA: TGTGCCAGCAGCTTAGGGACTCTGCGGAATGAGCAGTTCTTC
CDR3: CASSLGTLRNEQFF

size: NA
J: TRBJ1-2
D: NA
V: TRBV5-1
DNA: TGCGCCAGCAGCTTGGTGGTGGTCGGTGCTGATGGCTACACCTTC
CDR3: CASSLVVVGADGYTF

size: NA
J: TRBJ2-5
D: TRBD2
V: TRBV5-1
DNA: TGCGCCAGCAGCTTGGGGGCGGGAGGCGAGACCCAGTACTTC
CDR3: CASSLGAGGETQYF

size: NA
J: TRBJ2-7
D: NA
V: TRBV11-2
DNA: TGTGCCAGCAGCTTTTACAGGGATTCCTACGAGCAGTACTTC
CDR3: CASSFYRDSYEQYF

size: NA
J: TRBJ1-5
D: TRBD1
V: TRBV12-3/TRBV12-4
DNA: TGTGCCAGCAGTTTAACAGGGGATCAGCCCCAGCATTTT
CDR3: CASSLTGDQPQHF

size: NA
J: TRBJ1-3
D: TRBD1
V: TRBV7-6
DNA: TGTGCCAGCAGCTTACCCCAGGGGGCATCTGGAAACACCATATATTTT
CDR3: CASSLPQGASGNTIYF

size: NA
J: TRBJ2-6
D: NA
V: TRBV28
DNA: TGTGCCAGCAGTTCCGGGACAACTGCTGGGGCCAACGTCCTGACTTTC
CDR3: CASSSGTTAGANVLTF

size: NA
J: TRBJ2-3
D: NA
V: TRBV6-5
DNA: TGTGCCAGCAGTTACGGGGAGCCGGATACGCAGTATTTT
CDR3: CASSYGEPDTQYF

size: NA
J: TRBJ2-2
D: TRBD2
V: TRBV30
DNA: TGTGCCTGGAGCGGAACTAGCGGTACCCTAGGCGGGGAGCTGTTTTTT
CDR3: CAWSGTSGTLGGELFF

size: NA
J: TRBJ2-3
D: NA
V: TRBV24-1
DNA: TGTGCCACCAGTGGGAGCGTGGATACGCAGTATTTT
CDR3: CATSGSVDTQYF

size: NA
J: TRBJ2-5
D: TRBD2
V: TRBV10-2
DNA: TGCGCCAGCAGTCTGCGCAGCGGGAGTAGGGAGACCCAGTACTTC
CDR3: CASSLRSGSRETQYF

size: NA
J: TRBJ1-6
D: NA
V: TRBV5-4
DNA: TGTGCCAGCAGCTTCGGACTAGATAATTCACCCCTCCACTTT
CDR3: CASSFGLDNSPLHF

size: NA
J: TRBJ2-3
D: TRBD2
V: TRBV5-4
DNA: TGTGCCAGCAGCGCGGGACTAGCGGCCACAGATACGCAGTATTTT
CDR3: CASSAGLAATDTQYF

size: once
J: TRBJ1-5
D: NA
V: TRBV28
DNA: TGTGCCAGCAGTTTAACGGGGGTCAATCAGCCCCAGCATTTT
CDR3: CASSLTGVNQPQHF

size: NA
J: TRBJ2-7
D: TRBD2
V: TRBV5-1
DNA: TGCGCCAGCAGCTTAAGGTTTGCGGGAGGAGCCTACGAGCAGTACTTC
CDR3: CASSLRFAGGAYEQYF

size: NA
J: TRBJ2-3
D: TRBD1
V: TRBV6-2/TRBV6-3
DNA: TGTGCCAGCAGCCCCAGGGGGTCCGGGGCAGATACGCAGTATTTT
CDR3: CASSPRGSGADTQYF

size: once
J: TRBJ2-2
D: TRBD1
V: TRBV10-3
DNA: TGTGCCATCAGGCAGGGACAGGACCACGGGGAGCTGTTTTTT
CDR3: CAIRQGQDHGELFF

size: NA
J: TRBJ2-7
D: NA
V: TRBV2
DNA: TGTGCCAGCCGCCGGGACACGGCCTACGAGCAGTACTTC
CDR3: CASRRDTAYEQYF

size: NA
J: TRBJ2-5
D: TRBD1
V: TRBV24-1
DNA: TGTGCCACCAGTGACCCTGGACAGGGGGAGACCCAGTACTTC
CDR3: CATSDPGQGETQYF

size: NA
J: TRBJ1-6
D: TRBD1
V: TRBV7-8
DNA: TGTGCCAGCAGAACCGGGACAGTCAATTCACCCCTCCACTTT
CDR3: CASRTGTVNSPLHF

size: NA
J: TRBJ2-5
D: TRBD2
V: TRBV15
DNA: TGTGCCACCGGGCTAAGCGGGGGGTTTGGGGAGACCCAGTACTTC
CDR3: CATGLSGGFGETQYF

size: NA
J: TRBJ2-3
D: NA
V: TRBV3-1/TRBV3-2
DNA: TGTGCCAGCAGCCCCCTGGGAGCGGCTCGCACAGATACGCAGTATTTT
CDR3: CASSPLGAARTDTQYF

size: NA
J: TRBJ1-2
D: TRBD1
V: TRBV6-2/TRBV6-3
DNA: TGTGCCAGCAGCAAAAGGGACAGGGAGGCCTATGGCTACACCTTC
CDR3: CASSKRDREAYGYTF